The rows below give T cell receptor beta chains drawn from one sample of a study of blood T cell repertoires in COVID-19. Clones were sequenced by immunoSEQ multiplex PCR, and TCRdb holds only the in-frame ones, with some missing. The table includes tens of thousands of clones, over 75% detected once. Material: peripheral blood. Receptor source: a man older than 75 with acute or convalescent COVID-19. CDR3s include the opening cysteine and the closing phenylalanine or tryptophan. The D gene is left open where the match is weak. Some rows mark clone size as missing; the rest say once, few, many or name a class of expanded clone.

d_call: NA; clone_size: NA; cdr3_length: 12; v_call: TRBV12-3/TRBV12-4; j_call: TRBJ1-2; cdr3_aa: CATSEANYGYTF; cdr3_nt: TGTGCCACCTCGGAGGCTAACTATGGCTACACCTTC
d_call: NA; clone_size: NA; cdr3_length: 13; v_call: TRBV29-1; j_call: TRBJ2-2; cdr3_aa: CSVKPLQTGELFF; cdr3_nt: TGCAGCGTTAAACCCTTACAGACCGGGGAGCTGTTTTTT
d_call: TRBD2; clone_size: once; cdr3_length: 16; v_call: TRBV4-3; j_call: TRBJ2-3; cdr3_aa: CASSQGTSGIRDTQYF; cdr3_nt: TGCGCCAGCAGCCAAGGGACTAGCGGGATTCGGGATACGCAGTATTTT
d_call: NA; clone_size: NA; cdr3_length: 18; v_call: TRBV27; j_call: TRBJ2-5; cdr3_aa: CASSFNPLGLSAGETQYF; cdr3_nt: TGTGCCAGCAGTTTTAACCCCCTCGGCCTCTCCGCGGGGGAGACCCAGTACTTC
d_call: NA; clone_size: few; cdr3_length: 15; v_call: TRBV2; j_call: TRBJ1-1; cdr3_aa: CASSGLLRRNTEAFF; cdr3_nt: TGTGCCAGCAGTGGACTTTTAAGGCGGAACACTGAAGCTTTCTTT
d_call: TRBD2; clone_size: NA; cdr3_length: 19; v_call: TRBV7-2; j_call: TRBJ2-1; cdr3_aa: CASSLGWASGRARRHEQFF; cdr3_nt: TGTGCCAGCAGCTTAGGTTGGGCTAGCGGGAGGGCCAGACGTCATGAGCAGTTCTTC
d_call: NA; clone_size: NA; cdr3_length: 16; v_call: TRBV24-1; j_call: TRBJ2-2; cdr3_aa: CATSDLGRSNTGELFF; cdr3_nt: TGTGCCACCAGTGATTTGGGCAGATCGAACACCGGGGAGCTGTTTTTT
d_call: NA; clone_size: few; cdr3_length: 15; v_call: TRBV6-5; j_call: TRBJ1-1; cdr3_aa: CASSPQTGLNTEAFF; cdr3_nt: TGTGCCAGCAGTCCCCAGACAGGACTGAACACTGAAGCTTTCTTT
d_call: TRBD1; clone_size: NA; cdr3_length: 14; v_call: TRBV24-1; j_call: TRBJ1-1; cdr3_aa: CATSDGTGNTEAFF; cdr3_nt: TGTGCCACCAGTGATGGGACAGGGAACACTGAAGCTTTCTTT
d_call: NA; clone_size: NA; cdr3_length: 13; v_call: TRBV12-3/TRBV12-4; j_call: TRBJ2-1; cdr3_aa: CASSPSYHNEQFF; cdr3_nt: TGTGCCAGCAGTCCCTCGTATCACAATGAGCAGTTCTTC
d_call: NA; clone_size: NA; cdr3_length: 13; v_call: TRBV5-1; j_call: TRBJ1-2; cdr3_aa: CASSLDKNYGYTF; cdr3_nt: TGCGCCAGCAGCTTGGACAAGAACTATGGCTACACCTTC
d_call: NA; clone_size: NA; cdr3_length: 14; v_call: TRBV20-1; j_call: TRBJ1-1; cdr3_aa: CSASRATGYTEAFF; cdr3_nt: TGCAGTGCTAGTAGGGCTACAGGGTACACTGAAGCTTTCTTT
d_call: TRBD2; clone_size: NA; cdr3_length: 16; v_call: TRBV6-6; j_call: TRBJ2-1; cdr3_aa: CASSGQSGDSYNEQFF; cdr3_nt: TGTGCCAGCAGTGGGCAGAGCGGGGACTCCTACAATGAGCAGTTCTTC
d_call: NA; clone_size: NA; cdr3_length: 14; v_call: TRBV14; j_call: TRBJ1-4; cdr3_aa: CASSQAGIHEKLFF; cdr3_nt: TGTGCCAGCAGCCAAGCCGGGATTCATGAAAAACTGTTTTTT
d_call: TRBD2; clone_size: NA; cdr3_length: 15; v_call: TRBV7-9; j_call: TRBJ2-5; cdr3_aa: CASSFTSGAQETQYF; cdr3_nt: TGTGCCAGCAGCTTTACTAGCGGAGCCCAAGAGACCCAGTACTTC
d_call: TRBD1; clone_size: few; cdr3_length: 16; v_call: TRBV5-1; j_call: TRBJ1-2; cdr3_aa: CASSDPTGVVNYGYTF; cdr3_nt: TGCGCCAGCAGCGATCCGACAGGGGTCGTTAACTATGGCTACACCTTC
d_call: NA; clone_size: NA; cdr3_length: 12; v_call: TRBV6-5; j_call: TRBJ1-2; cdr3_aa: CASRRANYGYTF; cdr3_nt: TGTGCCAGTCGCAGGGCCAACTATGGCTACACCTTC
d_call: TRBD2; clone_size: once; cdr3_length: 16; v_call: TRBV5-1; j_call: TRBJ2-1; cdr3_aa: CASSLEASGRYNEQFF; cdr3_nt: TGCGCCAGCAGCTTGGAGGCTAGCGGGCGGTACAATGAGCAGTTCTTC
d_call: NA; clone_size: few; cdr3_length: 15; v_call: TRBV5-1; j_call: TRBJ1-6; cdr3_aa: CASSLPSSYNSPLHF; cdr3_nt: TGCGCCAGCAGTTTGCCGTCCTCCTATAATTCACCCCTCCACTTT
d_call: NA; clone_size: NA; cdr3_length: 12; v_call: TRBV29-1; j_call: TRBJ1-1; cdr3_aa: CSVDPGGTEAFF; cdr3_nt: TGCAGCGTTGACCCCGGGGGCACTGAAGCTTTCTTT
d_call: NA; clone_size: NA; cdr3_length: 12; v_call: TRBV12-3/TRBV12-4; j_call: TRBJ2-7; cdr3_aa: CASSLARYEQYF; cdr3_nt: TGTGCCAGCAGTTTAGCGCGCTACGAGCAGTACTTC
d_call: NA; clone_size: NA; cdr3_length: 15; v_call: TRBV10-3; j_call: TRBJ1-3; cdr3_aa: CAISKGGASGNTIYF; cdr3_nt: TGTGCCATCAGTAAAGGGGGGGCCTCTGGAAACACCATATATTTT
d_call: NA; clone_size: NA; cdr3_length: 13; v_call: TRBV18; j_call: TRBJ1-5; cdr3_aa: CASSPGSNQPQHF; cdr3_nt: TGTGCCAGCTCACCCGGGAGCAATCAGCCCCAGCATTTT
d_call: NA; clone_size: NA; cdr3_length: 13; v_call: TRBV10-3; j_call: TRBJ1-5; cdr3_aa: CAISDTGNQPQHF; cdr3_nt: TGTGCCATCAGTGACACAGGGAATCAGCCCCAGCATTTT